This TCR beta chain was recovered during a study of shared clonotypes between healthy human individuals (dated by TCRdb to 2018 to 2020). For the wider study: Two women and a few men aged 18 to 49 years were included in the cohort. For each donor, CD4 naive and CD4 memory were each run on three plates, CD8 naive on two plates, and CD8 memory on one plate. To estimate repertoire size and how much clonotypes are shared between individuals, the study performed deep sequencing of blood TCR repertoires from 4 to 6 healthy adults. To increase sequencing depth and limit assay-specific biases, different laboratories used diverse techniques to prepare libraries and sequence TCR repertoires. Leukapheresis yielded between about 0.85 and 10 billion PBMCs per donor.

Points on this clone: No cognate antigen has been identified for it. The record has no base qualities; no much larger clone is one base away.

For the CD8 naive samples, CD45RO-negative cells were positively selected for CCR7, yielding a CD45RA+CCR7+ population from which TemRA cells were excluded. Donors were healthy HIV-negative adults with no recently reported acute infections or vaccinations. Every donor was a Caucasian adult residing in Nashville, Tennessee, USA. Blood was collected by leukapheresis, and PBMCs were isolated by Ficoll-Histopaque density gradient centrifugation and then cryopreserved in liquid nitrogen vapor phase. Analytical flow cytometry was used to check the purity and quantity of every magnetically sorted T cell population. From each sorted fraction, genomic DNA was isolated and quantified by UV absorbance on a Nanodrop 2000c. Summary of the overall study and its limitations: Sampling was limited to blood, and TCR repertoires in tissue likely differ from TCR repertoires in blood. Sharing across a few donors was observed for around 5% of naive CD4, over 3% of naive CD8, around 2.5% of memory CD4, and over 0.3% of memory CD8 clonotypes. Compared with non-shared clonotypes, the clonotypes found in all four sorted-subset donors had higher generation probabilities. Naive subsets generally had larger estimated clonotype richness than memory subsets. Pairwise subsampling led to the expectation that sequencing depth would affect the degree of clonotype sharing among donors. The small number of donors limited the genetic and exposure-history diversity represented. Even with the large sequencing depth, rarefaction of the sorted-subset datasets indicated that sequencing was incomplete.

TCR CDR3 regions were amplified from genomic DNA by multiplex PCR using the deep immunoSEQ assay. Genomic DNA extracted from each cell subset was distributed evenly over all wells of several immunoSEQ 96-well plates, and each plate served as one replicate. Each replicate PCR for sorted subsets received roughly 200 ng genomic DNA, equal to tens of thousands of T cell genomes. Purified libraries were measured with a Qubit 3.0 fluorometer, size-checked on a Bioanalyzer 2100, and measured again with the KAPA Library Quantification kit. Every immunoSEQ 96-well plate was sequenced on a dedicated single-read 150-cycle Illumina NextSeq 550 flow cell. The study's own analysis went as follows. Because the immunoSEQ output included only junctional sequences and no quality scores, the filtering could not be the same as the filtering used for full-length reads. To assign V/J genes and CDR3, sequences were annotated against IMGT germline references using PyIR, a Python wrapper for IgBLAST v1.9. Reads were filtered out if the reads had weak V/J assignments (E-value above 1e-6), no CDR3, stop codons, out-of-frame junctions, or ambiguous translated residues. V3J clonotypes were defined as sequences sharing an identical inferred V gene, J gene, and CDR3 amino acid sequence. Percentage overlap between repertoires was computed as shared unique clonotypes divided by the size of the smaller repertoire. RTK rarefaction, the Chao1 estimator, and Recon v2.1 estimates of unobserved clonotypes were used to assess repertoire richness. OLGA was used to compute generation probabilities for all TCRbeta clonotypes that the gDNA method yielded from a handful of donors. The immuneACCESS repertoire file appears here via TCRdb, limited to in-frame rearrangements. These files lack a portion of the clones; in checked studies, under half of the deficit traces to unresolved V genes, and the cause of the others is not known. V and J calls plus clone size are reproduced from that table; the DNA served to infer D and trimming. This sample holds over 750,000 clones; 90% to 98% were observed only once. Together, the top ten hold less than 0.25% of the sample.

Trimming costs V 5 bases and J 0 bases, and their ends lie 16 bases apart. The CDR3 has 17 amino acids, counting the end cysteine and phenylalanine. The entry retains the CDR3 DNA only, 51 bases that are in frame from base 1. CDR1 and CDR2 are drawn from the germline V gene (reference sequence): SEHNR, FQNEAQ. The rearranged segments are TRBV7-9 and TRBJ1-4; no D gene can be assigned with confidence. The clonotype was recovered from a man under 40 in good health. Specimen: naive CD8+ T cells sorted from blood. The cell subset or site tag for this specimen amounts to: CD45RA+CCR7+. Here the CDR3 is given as CASSPLLEWATNEKLFF. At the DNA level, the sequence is TGTGCCAGCAGCCCCCTACTCGAGTGGGCAACTAATGAAAAACTGTTTTTT.